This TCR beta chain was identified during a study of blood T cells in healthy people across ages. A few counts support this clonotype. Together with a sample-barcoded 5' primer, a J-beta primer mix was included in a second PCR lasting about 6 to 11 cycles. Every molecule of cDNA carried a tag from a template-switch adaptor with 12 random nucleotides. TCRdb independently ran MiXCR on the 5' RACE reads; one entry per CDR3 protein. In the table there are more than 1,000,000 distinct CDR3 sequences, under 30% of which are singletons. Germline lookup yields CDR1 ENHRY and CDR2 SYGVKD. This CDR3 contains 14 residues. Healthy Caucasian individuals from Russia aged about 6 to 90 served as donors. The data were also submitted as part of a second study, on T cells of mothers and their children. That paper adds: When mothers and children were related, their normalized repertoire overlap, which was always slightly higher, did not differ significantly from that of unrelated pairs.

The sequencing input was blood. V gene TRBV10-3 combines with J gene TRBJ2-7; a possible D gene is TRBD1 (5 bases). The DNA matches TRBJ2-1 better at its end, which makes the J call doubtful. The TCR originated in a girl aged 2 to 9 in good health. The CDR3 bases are TGTGCCATCAAAAATGCCCAGGGCTTTAATGAGCAGTTCTTC. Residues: CAIKNAQGFNEQFF.